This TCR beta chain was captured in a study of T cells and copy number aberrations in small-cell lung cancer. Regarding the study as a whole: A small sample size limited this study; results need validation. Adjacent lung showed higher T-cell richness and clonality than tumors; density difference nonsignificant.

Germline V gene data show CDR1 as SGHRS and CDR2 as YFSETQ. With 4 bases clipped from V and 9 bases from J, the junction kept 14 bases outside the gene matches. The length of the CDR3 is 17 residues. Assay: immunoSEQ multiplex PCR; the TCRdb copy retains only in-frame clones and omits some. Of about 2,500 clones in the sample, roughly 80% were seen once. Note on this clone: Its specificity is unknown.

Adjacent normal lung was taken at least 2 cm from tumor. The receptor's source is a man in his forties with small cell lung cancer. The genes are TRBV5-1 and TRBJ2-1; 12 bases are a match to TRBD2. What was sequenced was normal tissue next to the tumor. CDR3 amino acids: CASSVYPSGGAIGEQFF. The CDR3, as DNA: TGCGCCAGCAGCGTATACCCTAGCGGGGGGGCCATTGGTGAGCAGTTCTTC.